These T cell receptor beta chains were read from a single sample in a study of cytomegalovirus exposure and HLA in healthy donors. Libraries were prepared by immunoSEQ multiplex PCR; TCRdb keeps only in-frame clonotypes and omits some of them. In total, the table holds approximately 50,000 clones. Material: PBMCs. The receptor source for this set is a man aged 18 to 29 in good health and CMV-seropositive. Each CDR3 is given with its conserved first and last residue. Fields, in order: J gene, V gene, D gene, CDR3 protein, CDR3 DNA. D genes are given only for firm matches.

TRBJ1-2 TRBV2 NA CASSVGRVGTNYGYTF TGTGCCAGCAGTGTGGGGAGGGTCGGCACTAACTATGGCTACACCTTC
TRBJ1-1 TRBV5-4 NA CASSFRVSNTEAFF TGTGCCAGCAGCTTTAGAGTCTCAAACACTGAAGCTTTCTTT
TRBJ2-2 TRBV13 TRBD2 CASSLGLAGTGELFF TGTGCCAGCAGCTTAGGACTAGCGGGAACCGGGGAGCTGTTTTTT
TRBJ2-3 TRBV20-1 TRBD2 CSAASGDTQYF TGCAGTGCTGCTAGCGGAGATACGCAGTATTTT
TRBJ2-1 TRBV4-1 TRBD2 CASSHVPTSGRAPGLNEQFF TGCGCCAGCAGCCACGTCCCGACTAGCGGGAGGGCCCCGGGCTTGAATGAGCAGTTCTTC
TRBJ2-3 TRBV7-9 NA CASSLGPRDTQYF TGTGCCAGCAGCTTAGGTCCCCGGGATACGCAGTATTTT
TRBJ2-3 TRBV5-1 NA CASSKEGGSTDTQYF TGCGCCAGCAGTAAAGAAGGCGGCAGCACAGATACGCAGTATTTT
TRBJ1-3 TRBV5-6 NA CASSLREGVPRGSGNTIYF TGTGCCAGCAGCCTCAGGGAGGGGGTGCCCCGAGGCTCTGGAAACACCATATATTTT
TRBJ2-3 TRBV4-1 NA CASSPRPFLARATDTQYF TGCGCCAGCAGCCCCCGCCCGTTCCTAGCGCGAGCCACAGATACGCAGTATTTT
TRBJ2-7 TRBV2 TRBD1 CAGQPPGQGIYEQYF TGTGCCGGCCAGCCTCCGGGACAGGGTATCTACGAGCAGTACTTC
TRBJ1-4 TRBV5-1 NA CASSLAGDATNEKLFF TGCGCCAGCAGCTTGGCGGGGGACGCAACTAATGAAAAACTGTTTTTT
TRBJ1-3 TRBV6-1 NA CASSEARGNTIYF TGTGCCAGCAGTGAAGCGAGAGGAAACACCATATATTTT
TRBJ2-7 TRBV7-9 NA CASSLQGYEQYF TGTGCCAGCAGCTTACAGGGCTACGAGCAGTACTTC
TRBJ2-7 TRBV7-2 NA CASSPIVARSSYEQYF TGTGCCAGCAGTCCTATCGTAGCGAGGAGCTCCTACGAGCAGTACTTC
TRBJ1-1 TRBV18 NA CASSPGQNTEAFF TGTGCCAGCTCACCGGGACAGAACACTGAAGCTTTCTTT
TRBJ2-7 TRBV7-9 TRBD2 CASSRGLAGDEQYF TGTGCCAGCAGCCGGGGACTAGCGGGAGACGAGCAGTACTTC
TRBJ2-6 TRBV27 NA CASSNPRGSGANVLTF TGTGCCAGCAGCAACCCCCGAGGTTCTGGGGCCAACGTCCTGACTTTC
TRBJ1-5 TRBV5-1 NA CASSSGEGQPQHF TGCGCCAGCAGTTCAGGGGAGGGGCAGCCCCAGCATTTT
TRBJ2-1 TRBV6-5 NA CASRSLGSYNEQFF TGTGCCAGCAGAAGCCTTGGCTCCTACAATGAGCAGTTCTTC
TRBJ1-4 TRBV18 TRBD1 CASSSNRGGKEKLFF TGTGCCAGCTCATCTAACAGGGGAGGTAAAGAAAAACTGTTTTTC
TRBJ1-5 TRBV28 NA CASSLRGLASNQPQHF TGTGCCAGCAGTTTACGAGGTCTCGCTAGCAATCAGCCCCAGCATTTT
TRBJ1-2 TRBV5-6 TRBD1 CASSPRGRGRGNYGYTF TGTGCCAGCAGCCCCCGGGGCAGGGGGCGCGGGAACTATGGCTACACCTTC
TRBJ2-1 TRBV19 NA CASSARSGGTSYNEQFF TGTGCCAGTAGCGCTCGGTCTGGCGGAACCTCCTACAATGAGCAGTTCTTC
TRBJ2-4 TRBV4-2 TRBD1 CASSRGTGANQLAKNIQYF TGTGCCAGCAGCCGAGGGACAGGGGCTAACCAACTAGCCAAAAACATTCAGTACTTC
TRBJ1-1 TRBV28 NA CASSPLVRGGTEAFF TGTGCCAGCAGTCCGCTAGTGAGGGGGGGAACTGAAGCTTTCTTT
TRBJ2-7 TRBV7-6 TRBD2 CASSPQAGASYEQYF TGTGCCAGCAGCCCCCAAGCGGGAGCCTCCTACGAGCAGTACTTC
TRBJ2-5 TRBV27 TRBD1 CASSGDRGRETQYF TGTGCCAGCAGTGGAGACAGGGGAAGAGAGACCCAGTACTTC
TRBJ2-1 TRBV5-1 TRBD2 CASSLPSGSNEQFF TGCGCCAGCAGCTTACCTAGCGGGAGCAATGAGCAGTTCTTC
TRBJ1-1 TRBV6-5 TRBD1 CASSYNRGIAEAFF TGTGCCAGCAGTTATAACAGGGGAATTGCTGAAGCTTTCTTT
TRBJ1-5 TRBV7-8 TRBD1 CASSTGVNQPQHF TGTGCCAGCAGTACAGGGGTGAATCAGCCCCAGCATTTT
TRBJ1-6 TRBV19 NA CASSTHQGSNSPLHF TGTGCCAGTAGTACCCATCAGGGGTCTAATTCACCCCTCCACTTT
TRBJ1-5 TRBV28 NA CASSFPGEGQPQHF TGTGCCAGCAGTTTTCCAGGGGAGGGCCAGCCCCAGCATTTT
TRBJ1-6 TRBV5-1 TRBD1 CASSPGQPNSPLHF TGCGCCAGCAGCCCGGGACAGCCAAATTCACCCCTCCACTTT
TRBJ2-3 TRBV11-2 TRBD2 CASRESGREVDTQYF TGTGCCAGCAGAGAAAGCGGGAGGGAGGTAGATACGCAGTATTTT
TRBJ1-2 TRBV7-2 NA CASSLRTTYGYTF TGTGCCAGCAGCTTACGGACAACCTATGGCTACACCTTC
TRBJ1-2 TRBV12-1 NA CASSFDLARGYTF TGTGCCAGCAGCTTTGATCTCGCTAGGGGCTACACCTTC
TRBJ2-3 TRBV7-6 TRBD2 CASSSLAGGTDTQYF TGTGCCAGCAGCTCCTTAGCGGGAGGGACAGATACGCAGTATTTT
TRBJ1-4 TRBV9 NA CASSPPGGEKLFF TGTGCCAGCAGCCCTCCGGGTGGGGAAAAACTGTTTTTT
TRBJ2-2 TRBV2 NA CASSETGNTGELFF TGTGCCAGCAGTGAGACAGGGAACACCGGGGAGCTGTTTTTT
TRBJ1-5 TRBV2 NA CASGRSGGNQPQHF TGTGCCAGCGGAAGGTCAGGGGGCAATCAGCCCCAGCATTTT
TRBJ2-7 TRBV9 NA CASSVGGSGYEQYF TGTGCCAGCAGCGTAGGGGGTAGCGGATACGAGCAGTACTTC
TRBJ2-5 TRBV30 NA CAWRAPSVGGETQYF TGTGCCTGGAGAGCCCCTAGCGTAGGAGGGGAGACCCAGTACTTC
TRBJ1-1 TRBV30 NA CAWQGNTEAFF TGTGCCTGGCAGGGAAACACTGAAGCTTTCTTT
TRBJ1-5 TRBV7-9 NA CASSLLANQPQHF TGTGCCAGCAGCTTACTGGCAAATCAGCCCCAGCATTTT